A single T cell receptor beta chain is shown here with its context. The antigen remains unidentified. The data derive from a study of CD8 T cells in ankylosing spondylitis. Study observations and caveats: In synovial fluid and blood from reactive arthritis, some motif variants were previously reported. What seemed typical of ankylosing spondylitis blood was a TCR beta motif built from fewer than ten highly homologous variants. The clones that were linked to disease were reported to be significantly enriched in matched synovial fluid samples from ankylosing spondylitis patients. Disease-linked clones were CD8+ and relatively rare in peripheral blood.

Quantitative molecular-barcoded 5'-RACE generated the TCR beta libraries. TCRdb independently ran MiXCR on the 5' RACE reads; one entry per CDR3 protein. The sample carries fewer than 400,000 distinct CDR3 sequences, around 24% recorded once. Trimming pared 6 bases from V and 2 bases from J, leaving 13 bases between. The CDR3 loop spans 14 amino acids. Germline V gene lookup returns CDR1 MNHEY and CDR2 SMNVEV (reference sequence). Input material: blood, either unsorted or a sorted T cell fraction (not recorded which). The clonotype comes from a male donor with ankylosing spondylitis. The chain joins TRBV27 to TRBJ2-5, with D possibly being TRBD1 or TRBD2 (5 bases each). CDR3 bases: TGTGCCAGCAGGAACTCCGGGGCGCAAGAGACCCAGTACTTC. Protein sequence: CASRNSGAQETQYF.